This T cell receptor beta chain appears in the sequencing data of a study of cytomegalovirus exposure and HLA in healthy donors (dated by TCRdb to 2016 to 2017). About the full investigation: According to a later analysis, the 100 to 150 validation repertoires were produced on the same platform as the approximately 690 repertoires of the first cohort. The study aimed to test whether cataloging public T cell receptors could reveal signatures of past pathogen exposure. A separate validation cohort of 90 to 150 different subjects was used in addition to the roughly 620-subject first cohort. The study combined high-throughput TCR immunosequencing, statistical association of individual TCRs with disease status, and machine learning to predict cytomegalovirus infection status.

Library prep was done by the immunoSEQ multiplex PCR assay. The study's processing was this. A statistical classification framework was developed to diagnose cytomegalovirus status using the catalog of TCR beta chain sequences. Here the immuneACCESS table is served through TCRdb, limited to in-frame sequences with V and J called. Missing clones are a known gap in these copies; in checked studies unresolved V genes cover under half, and the rest lacks a known reason. V, J and clone size derive from that table, while D and trimming were established from the DNA sequence. The sample profile shows 250,000 to 300,000 clones; about 90% of them were found once. The ten largest clones take up 0.37% of the sample. Taken from cysteine to phenylalanine, the CDR3 has 11 residues. The CDR3 DNA has 33 bases and is translated from base 1. Germline trimming: 4 bases from V, 10 bases from J; junction bases outside gene matches: 1. Taken from the germline V gene (reference sequence), the CDR1 and CDR2 loops are MNHEY and SMNVEV.

Donors formed part of the validation cohort, which comprised 120 subjects and was distinct from the first cohort of 670 or so subjects. The paper as a whole reports these results and caveats: All 110 or so repertoires were used to score co-occurrence in the validation cohort in a later analysis, because that analysis had no HLA typing for the cohort. Of the cluster scores, approximately 95% were above 0 in a later analysis, which found that TCRs clustered in the first cohort also tended to co-occur in the 95 to 150 validation repertoires. Most TCR sequences were observed very rarely across donors, whereas some public TCRs were present in many individuals. In vitro tests confirmed that a few of the cytomegalovirus-associated TCR beta chains recognize cytomegalovirus antigens. Cytomegalovirus status was reported to be diagnosed by the classifier with high specificity and sensitivity in both the original and validation cohorts. The study gave a list of about 170 TCR beta chains associated with cytomegalovirus. The authors suggested that the approach could potentially be extended to other disease states and immunological phenotypes.

On this clone: Its antigen is not yet known. Base qualities were left out, and no much larger clone turns up one base away.

The sequence was obtained from a woman aged 18-29 years in good health and CMV-seronegative. The chain joins TRBV27 to TRBJ2-1; 7 bases in between match TRBD2. Sample: PBMCs. The sequenced DNA: TGTGCCAGCAGTTCCGGGGGGGAGCAGTTCTTC. The encoded protein is CASSSGGEQFF.